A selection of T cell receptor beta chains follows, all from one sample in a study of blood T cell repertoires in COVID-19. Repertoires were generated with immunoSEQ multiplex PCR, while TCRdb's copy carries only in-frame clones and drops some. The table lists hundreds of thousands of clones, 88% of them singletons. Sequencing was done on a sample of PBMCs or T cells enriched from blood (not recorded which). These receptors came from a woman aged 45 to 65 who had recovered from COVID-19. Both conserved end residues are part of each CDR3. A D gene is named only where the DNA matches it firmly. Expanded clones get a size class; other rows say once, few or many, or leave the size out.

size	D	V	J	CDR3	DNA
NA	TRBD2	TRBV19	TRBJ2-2	CASSMPGGRTGELFF	TGTGCCAGTAGTATGCCGGGAGGAAGGACCGGGGAGCTGTTTTTT
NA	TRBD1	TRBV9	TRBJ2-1	CASNRGTGNEQFF	TGTGCCAGCAACAGGGGGACAGGCAATGAGCAGTTCTTC
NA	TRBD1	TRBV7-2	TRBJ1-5	CASSPDRGRNQPQHF	TGTGCCAGCAGCCCAGACAGGGGCCGCAATCAGCCCCAGCATTTT
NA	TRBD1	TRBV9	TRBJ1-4	CASSHSGQVNEKLFF	TGTGCCAGCAGTCATTCGGGACAGGTTAATGAAAAACTGTTTTTT
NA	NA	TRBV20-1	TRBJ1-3	CSASGGGSGNTIYF	TGCAGTGCTAGTGGAGGGGGCTCTGGAAACACCATATATTTT
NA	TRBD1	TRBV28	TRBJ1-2	CASSSTGGDDYTF	TGTGCCAGCAGTTCCACAGGGGGCGATGACTACACCTTC
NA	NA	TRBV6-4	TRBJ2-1	CASSDSGGADNEQFF	TGTGCCAGCAGTGACTCGGGGGGAGCTGACAATGAGCAGTTCTTC
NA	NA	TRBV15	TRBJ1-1	CATSRDRQLNTEAFF	TGTGCCACCAGCAGAGATCGTCAGTTGAACACTGAAGCTTTCTTT
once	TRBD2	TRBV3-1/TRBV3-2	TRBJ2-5	CASSQDTGGWGETQYF	TGTGCCAGCAGCCAAGATACGGGAGGGTGGGGAGAGACCCAGTACTTC
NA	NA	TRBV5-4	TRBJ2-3	CASSLVGNAHTDTQYF	TGTGCCAGCAGCTTGGTCGGGAATGCACACACAGATACGCAGTATTTT
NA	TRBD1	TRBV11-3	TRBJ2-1	CASSPGQGTSGEQFF	TGTGCCAGCAGCCCCGGACAGGGTACGTCGGGTGAGCAGTTCTTC
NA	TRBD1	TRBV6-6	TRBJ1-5	CASSGDRGNDQPQHF	TGTGCCAGCAGCGGAGACAGGGGAAACGATCAGCCCCAGCATTTT
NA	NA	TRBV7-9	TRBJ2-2	CASSKQVWAGELFF	TGTGCCAGCAGCAAACAGGTGTGGGCCGGGGAGCTGTTTTTT
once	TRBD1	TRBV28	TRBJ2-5	CASSLARQGETQYF	TGTGCCAGCAGTTTAGCCCGACAGGGGGAGACCCAGTACTTC
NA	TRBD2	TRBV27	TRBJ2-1	CASSSNPGLAYEQFF	TGTGCCAGCAGTTCAAACCCGGGACTAGCGTATGAGCAGTTCTTC
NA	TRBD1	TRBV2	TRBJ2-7	CASSALQGAADEQYF	TGTGCCAGCAGTGCCCTCCAGGGGGCAGCGGACGAGCAGTACTTC
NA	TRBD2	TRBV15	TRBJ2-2	CATSTRRTSGNTGELFF	TGTGCCACCAGCACCCGCCGGACTAGCGGGAACACCGGGGAGCTGTTTTTT
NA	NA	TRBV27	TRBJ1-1	CASRDKAYMNTEAFF	TGTGCCAGCCGGGACAAAGCTTACATGAACACTGAAGCTTTCTTT
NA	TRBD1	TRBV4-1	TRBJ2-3	CASSSGQGARDTQYF	TGCGCCAGCAGCTCGGGGCAGGGGGCGCGAGATACGCAGTATTTT
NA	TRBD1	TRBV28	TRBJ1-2	CASSSPGTGYYGYTF	TGTGCCAGCAGTTCACCCGGGACAGGGTACTATGGCTACACCTTC
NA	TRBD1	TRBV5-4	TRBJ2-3	CASSLGTGTDTQYF	TGTGCCAGCAGCCTTGGGACAGGGACAGATACGCAGTATTTT
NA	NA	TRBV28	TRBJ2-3	CASSLLSFSTDTQYF	TGTGCCAGCAGTTTATTGAGCTTCAGCACAGATACGCAGTATTTT
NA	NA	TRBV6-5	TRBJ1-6	CASTELPNSPLHF	TGTGCCAGCACGGAGCTTCCTAATTCACCCCTCCACTTT
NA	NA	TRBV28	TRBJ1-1	CASSFGDRMNTEAFF	TGTGCCAGCAGTTTTGGCGACAGGATGAACACTGAAGCTTTCTTT
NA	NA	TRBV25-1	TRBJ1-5	CASSPQGMSNQPQHF	TGTGCCAGCAGTCCACAGGGTATGTCGAATCAGCCCCAGCATTTT
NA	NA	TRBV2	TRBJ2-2	CASSESGTGELFF	TGTGCCAGCAGTGAATCGGGCACCGGGGAGCTGTTTTTT
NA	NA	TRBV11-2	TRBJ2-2	CASSLDRRAGELFF	TGTGCCAGCAGCTTAGATCGCAGGGCCGGGGAGCTGTTTTTT
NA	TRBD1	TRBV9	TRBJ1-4	CASSVAGQANEKLFF	TGTGCCAGCAGCGTAGCAGGACAGGCGAATGAAAAACTGTTTTTT
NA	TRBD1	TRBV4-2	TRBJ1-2	CASSQEGHGQGASGYTF	TGTGCCAGCAGCCAAGAAGGTCACGGACAGGGGGCGTCGGGCTACACCTTC
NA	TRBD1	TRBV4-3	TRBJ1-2	CASSQRRDRANGYTF	TGCGCCAGCAGCCAACGCCGGGACAGGGCAAATGGCTACACCTTC